A single sample is the source of the 17 T cell receptor beta chains below, sequenced in a study of STAT5B mutations in CD4+ large granular lymphocyte leukemia. Measured with immunoSEQ multiplex PCR; TCRdb has only the in-frame clones, and not every one. The table shows about 40,000 clones, with about 81% occurring only once. The sequenced sample was CD4+ T cells from blood buffy coats. The origin of the receptors is a human donor in good health.

This rearrangement joins TRBV5-1 to TRBJ2-3; TRBD2 matches at 15 bases. Germline CDR1 is SGHRS and CDR2 is YFSETQ. The CDR3 is made up of 19 amino acids. V was clipped by 4 bases and J by 0 bases; unmatched bases: 9. CDR3 residues: CASSVSGTSGGPSTDTQYF. The CDR3 DNA is TGCGCCAGCAGCGTCTCCGGGACTAGCGGGGGGCCTAGCACAGATACGCAGTATTTT.

This rearrangement joins TRBV6-6 to TRBJ2-7; D is undetermined. This CDR3 is built from 14 residues. V gave up 6 bases and J gave up 1 base, with 13 bases separating them. From germline, CDR1 is MNHNY and CDR2 SVGAGI (reference sequence). This CDR3 is CASSYLGLSYEQYF. The DNA of the CDR3 is TGTGCCAGCAGCTATCTCGGGCTTTCCTACGAGCAGTACTTC.

The chain employs TRBV7-9 and TRBJ1-6; TRBD1 agrees at 10 bases. The junction had 5 bases not matched to a gene; V was cut back by 5 bases and J by 7 bases. This CDR3 has 15 residues. The germline V gene has CDR1 SEHNR and CDR2 FQNEAQ (reference sequence). CDR3 coding DNA: TGTGCCAGCAGCCCGAGACAGGGGGCGAATTCACCCCTCCACTTT. Encoded protein: CASSPRQGANSPLHF.

Comment on this clone: This CDR3 is missing its conserved last phenylalanine or tryptophan, likely due to a read error. The DNA is omitted, as the CDR3 cannot be located on it reliably, and the CDR3 follows TCRdb's listing. The CDR3 sequence is CASSRQFRGP. The J gene is TRBJ2-7, the V gene TRBV7-9. The CDR3 length is 10 residues, termini included. CDR1 SEHNR and CDR2 FQNEAQ come from the germline V gene (reference sequence).

The chain recombines TRBV6-5 with TRBJ2-3, with 10 bases identical to TRBD2. This CDR3 spans 14 amino acids. The germline CDR1 and CDR2 sequences are MNHEY and SVGAGI. With V trimmed by 5 bases and J by 6 bases, 5 bases remained unmatched. The CDR3 DNA follows: TGTGCCAGCAGTCAGGGACTAGCGTCGGATACGCAGTATTTT. Amino acid sequence: CASSQGLASDTQYF.

Here the CDR3 reads CASSTGAEGAFF. The CDR3 coding sequence is TGTGCCAGCAGTACCGGGGCAGAGGGAGCTTTCTTT. This sequence joins TRBV6-6 and TRBJ1-1, with D possibly matching TRBD1 (5 bases). The CDR3 totals 12 residues. Germline values: CDR1 MNHNY, CDR2 SVGAGI (reference sequence). The V gene lost 5 bases and the J gene lost 10 bases, with 14 bases spanning the gap.

In its sample, this clone was seen a few times. The genes are TRBV7-8 and TRBJ1-5; TRBD1 aligns across 10 bases. CDR3 length: 16 residues. Germline CDR1 SGHVS, CDR2 FQNEAQ. Germline trimming cut 5 bases from V and 6 bases from J; bases unmatched to any gene: 10. CDR3 in DNA: TGTGCCAGCAGCCAGACCCGGGACAGGGGTGCTCAGCCCCAGCATTTT. It specifies CASSQTRDRGAQPQHF.

The chain couples TRBV18 to TRBJ1-2; D ambiguous. Germline-derived CDR1 and CDR2 are KGHSH and LQKENI. The CDR3 contains 13 residues. Between the trimmed V and J ends, which lost 0 bases and 2 bases, there was a span of 4 bases. The CDR3 nucleotides read TGTGCCAGCTCACCACCGTCGAACTATGGCTACACCTTC. It is translated as CASSPPSNYGYTF. Drawing the rest from reference TRBV18 and TRBJ1-2, the complete variable domain is NAGVMQNPRHLVRRRGQEARLRCSPMKGHSHVYWYRQLPEEGLKFMVYLQKENIIDESGMPKERFSAEFPKEGPSILRIQQVVRGDSAAYFCASSPPSNYGYTFGSGTRLTVV.

The gene calls are TRBV11-2 and TRBJ2-7, with a tentative D call TRBD2 (6 bases). V dropped 0 bases and J dropped 9 bases, with 18 bases sitting between them. Per the germline V gene, CDR1 is SGHAT and CDR2 is FQNNGV. The CDR3 length is 15 residues. The CDR3 loop is CASSLDRAGASRQYF. The CDR3 nucleotides read TGTGCCAGCAGCTTAGATCGAGCGGGCGCTAGTCGGCAGTACTTC.

The chain links TRBV7-2 to TRBJ2-7; 11 nucleotides align to TRBD2. The germline V gene has CDR1 SGHTA and CDR2 FQGNSA. Trimming at V came to 3 bases and at J to 0 bases, leaving 1 base not matched to a gene. The CDR3 is made up of 15 amino acids. The CDR3 DNA sequence: TGTGCCAGCAGCTTTAGCGGGGGGGGCTCCTACGAGCAGTACTTC. Translating it yields CASSFSGGGSYEQYF.

The chain uses TRBV2 and TRBJ2-1, with 12 bases matching TRBD2. Trimming cost V 7 bases and J 7 bases; bases outside gene matches: 8. The CDR3 covers 15 residues. From germline, CDR1 is SNHLY and CDR2 FYNNEI. CDR3 sequence: CASKTSGSFPNEQFF. CDR3 nucleotides: TGTGCCAGCAAGACTAGCGGGAGCTTCCCGAATGAGCAGTTCTTC.

The genes are TRBV30 and TRBJ2-3; 7 bases are a match to TRBD1. With V trimmed by 1 base and J by 0 bases, 7 bases remained unmatched. The CDR3 loop spans 16 amino acids. Germline V gene sequence: CDR1 GTSNPN, CDR2 SVGIG (reference sequence). The CDR3 DNA sequence: TGTGCCTGGAGTGCTGGGACAGCGGATAGCACAGATACGCAGTATTTT. Protein product: CAWSAGTADSTDTQYF.

This chain links TRBV7-6 with TRBJ2-7; 7 bases match TRBD2. V shed 5 bases and J 3 bases; nucleotides not matched to a gene: 7. Germline V gives CDR1 SGHVS, CDR2 FNYEAQ. The CDR3 sequence is 14 residues long. The CDR3 spells CASSRGGSSYEQYF. Written as DNA, the CDR3 is TGTGCCAGCAGCCGCGGGGGAAGTAGCTACGAGCAGTACTTC.

This clone was counted a few times. This chain connects TRBV19 to TRBJ1-4, with a weak D call TRBD1 (5 bases). Germline V lookup: CDR1 LNHDA, CDR2 SQIVND (reference sequence). The CDR3 has 13 residues. V lost 5 bases to trimming and J lost 6 bases, with 10 bases between them. The CDR3 loop is CASSPVGHEKLFF. The CDR3 coding sequence is TGTGCCAGTAGTCCCGTGGGGCATGAAAAACTGTTTTTT.

Notes on this clone: One end of the junction does not line up with germline, which may come from a read error. This specimen includes other DNA sequences encoding the same CDR3. This chain links TRBV6-5 with TRBJ1-3; no definite D call. The CDR3 runs 14 residues. Germline V CDR1 and CDR2: MNHEY, SVGAGI. The CDR3 protein is CASTRGVTGNTIYF. The CDR3 DNA reads TGTGCCAGCACCCGCGGGGTGACGGGAAACACCATATACTTT.

The genes are TRBV19 and TRBJ1-2; D call uncertain. Germline V gives CDR1 LNHDA, CDR2 SQIVND (reference sequence). The CDR3 consists of 16 residues. V lost 6 bases and J 5 bases, leaving 22 bases between the germline ends. The CDR3 region has the DNA TGTGCCAGTAGCAGTCCCGGATCTCCCGTGACGTATGGCTACACCTTC. This gives the protein CASSSPGSPVTYGYTF.

The V call is TRBV4-2, the J call TRBJ2-3, with D possibly TRBD1 on 6 matching bases. The germline V gene has CDR1 LGHNA and CDR2 YNFKEQ. The CDR3 loop spans 17 amino acids. Trimming pared 3 bases from V and 1 base from J, leaving 17 bases between. The CDR3 region has the DNA TGTGCCAGCAGCCAGAAAACAGGGATTGTTGGCACAGATACGCAGTATTTT. The encoded protein is CASSQKTGIVGTDTQYF.